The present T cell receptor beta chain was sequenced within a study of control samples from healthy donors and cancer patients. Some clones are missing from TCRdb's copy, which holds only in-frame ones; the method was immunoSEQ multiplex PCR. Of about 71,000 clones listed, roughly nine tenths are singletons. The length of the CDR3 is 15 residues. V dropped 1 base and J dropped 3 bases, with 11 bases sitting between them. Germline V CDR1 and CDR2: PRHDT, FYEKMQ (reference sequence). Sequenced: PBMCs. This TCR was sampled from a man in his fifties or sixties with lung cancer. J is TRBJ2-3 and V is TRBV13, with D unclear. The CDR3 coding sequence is TGTGCCAGCAGCTTAGAGGGTGTGAGGACAGATACGCAGTATTTT. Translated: CASSLEGVRTDTQYF.